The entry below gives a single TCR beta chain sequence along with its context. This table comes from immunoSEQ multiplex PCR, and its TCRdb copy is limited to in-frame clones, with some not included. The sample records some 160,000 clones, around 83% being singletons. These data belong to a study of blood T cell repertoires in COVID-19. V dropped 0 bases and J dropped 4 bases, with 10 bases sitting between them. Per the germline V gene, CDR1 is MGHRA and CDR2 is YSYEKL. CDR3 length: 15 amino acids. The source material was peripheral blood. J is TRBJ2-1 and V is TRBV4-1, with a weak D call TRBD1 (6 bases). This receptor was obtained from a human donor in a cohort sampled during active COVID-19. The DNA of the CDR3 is TGCGCCAGCAGCCAAGAACAGGGCCTATACAATGAGCAGTTCTTC. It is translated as CASSQEQGLYNEQFF.